The rows below give T cell receptor beta chains drawn from one sample of a study of T cell clonotyping in hematopoietic cell transplantation. The assay was immunoSEQ multiplex PCR, and TCRdb's table has in-frame clones only and misses some. The sample contains approximately 8,700 clones, roughly 85% of which appear only once. Material: PBMCs, obtained 180 days after allogeneic stem cell transplant. These receptors were obtained from a female patient in her 30s who had an allogeneic stem cell transplant, so the T cells may come from the graft donor. Some clones in this sample may be carry-over from other donors' samples. CDR3s include the opening cysteine and the closing phenylalanine or tryptophan. The D gene is left open where the match is weak. Clone size is given for some rows only: seen once, a few or many times, or a class if the clone is expanded.

v_gene,j_gene,d_gene,abundance,CDR3nt,CDR3aa
TRBV5-1,TRBJ2-2,TRBD2,.,TGCGCCAGCAGGCTAGCGGGGGGAAACACCGGGGAGCTGTTTTTT,CASRLAGGNTGELFF
TRBV19,TRBJ2-1,.,.,TGTGCCAGTGCGGCGGGGGCCTCAAGCTCCTACAATGAGCAGTTCTTC,CASAAGASSSYNEQFF
TRBV5-4,TRBJ1-2,.,.,TGTGCCAGCAGCTCGGACACCCACTATGGCTACACCTTC,CASSSDTHYGYTF
TRBV6-1,TRBJ1-2,.,once,TGTGCCAGCAGTTTGGTCCTCAGCGGCTACACCTTC,CASSLVLSGYTF
TRBV4-2,TRBJ2-3,.,once,TGTGCCAGCAGCCAAGAAGCGTACGGAGGTGATACGCAGTATTTT,CASSQEAYGGDTQYF
TRBV14,TRBJ1-5,.,.,TGTGCCAGCAGCCCTAACAGGGTTACTCAGCCCCAGCATTTT,CASSPNRVTQPQHF
TRBV7-8,TRBJ1-5,.,.,TGTGCCAGCAGTCCAACGGGAGGAGGCAATCAGCCCCAGCATTTT,CASSPTGGGNQPQHF
TRBV7-9,TRBJ2-7,.,.,TGTGCCAGCAGCTCCCCAGAAGGATACGAGCAGTACTTC,CASSSPEGYEQYF
TRBV6-6,TRBJ1-1,.,.,TGTGCCAGCAGTCGGAGGACTGAAGCTTTCTTT,CASSRRTEAFF
TRBV5-4,TRBJ1-6,.,.,TGTGCCAGCAGCGTTCCAGATTCACCCCTCCACTTT,CASSVPDSPLHF
TRBV7-3,TRBJ2-1,TRBD2,.,TGTGCCAGCAGCTCTAGCGGGGACACCTACAATGAGCAGTTCTTC,CASSSSGDTYNEQFF